This TCR beta chain stems from a study of T cells in Graves' hyperthyroidism and ophthalmopathy. The length of the CDR3 is 17 residues. The V segment lost 6 bases and the J segment 4 bases; nucleotides outside the gene matches: 17. Germline V gene sequence: CDR1 MNHNS, CDR2 SASEGT. Uncontrolled infection, other autoimmune disease, pregnancy or lactation excluded patients. Each diagnosis drew on symptoms, thyroxine, TRAb, thyroid ultrasound and orbital computed tomography findings. Amplified TCR beta CDR3 regions came from RNA transcripts. Researchers ran a first-round RT-PCR on the TCR CDR3 using the HTBI primer set. TCRdb re-called the multiplex PCR reads through MiXCR, storing one row per CDR3 protein. Here the sample spans approximately 490,000 distinct CDR3 sequences, around a fifth being singletons.

The material sequenced was blood. The V gene is TRBV6-1, the J gene TRBJ2-5; TRBD1 aligns across 7 bases. The sequence was collected from a woman between 65 and 79 years old with Graves' ophthalmopathy. CDR3 sequence (DNA): TGTGCCAGCAGCATGACCTGGAAAAGGGACAGATCAGAGACCCAGTACTTC. As protein: CASSMTWKRDRSETQYF.